The 5 T cell receptor beta chains listed next were all sequenced from one sample in a study of T cells in Graves' hyperthyroidism and ophthalmopathy. Amplification of TCR beta CDR3 regions was performed using RNA transcripts as template. First-round RT-PCR with HTBI primers amplified the TCR CDR3 region. TCRdb reprocessed the multiplex PCR reads via MiXCR and lists one record per CDR3 protein. The table lists a few hundred thousand distinct CDR3 sequences, approximately 44% of them singletons. The sequenced material came from peripheral blood or thyroid tissue (not recorded which). Source of these receptors: a woman aged 18-29 years with Graves' hyperthyroidism.

This clonotype was seen at least ten times. This chain links TRBV9 with TRBJ2-7; 10 bases fit TRBD1. There are 14 residues in the CDR3. Germline CDR1 is SGDLS and CDR2 is YYNGEE. V lost 4 bases and J lost 6; bases outside the gene matches: 7. The CDR3 nucleotides read TGTGCCAGCAGCACTGGGGACAGGGGAGGCGAGCAGTACTTC. It specifies CASSTGDRGGEQYF. Full variable domain (remainder filled in from reference TRBV9 and TRBJ2-7): DSGVTQTPKHLITATGQRVTLRCSPRSGDLSVYWYQQSLDQGLQFLIQYYNGEERAKGNILERFSAQQFPDLHSELNLSSLELGDSALYFCASSTGDRGGEQYFGPGTRLTVT.

In its sample, this clonotype was seen many times. The gene calls are TRBV12-3 or TRBV12-4 and TRBJ2-2, with D perhaps matching TRBD2 (6 bases). The CDR3 length is 13 residues. Deletions cut 6 bases from V and 6 bases from J, with 11 bases between. CDR3 loop: CASSRSGAGELFF. The CDR3 DNA reads TGTGCCAGCAGCAGATCGGGAGCCGGGGAGCTGTTTTTT.

V and J are TRBV7-2 and TRBJ2-3, with D possibly matching TRBD1 (5 bases). The V and J ends lost 2 bases and 4 bases respectively, with 10 bases between them. Germline assignment: CDR1 SGHTA and CDR2 FQGNSA. There are 14 residues in the CDR3. CDR3 bases: TGTGCCAGCAGCTTATTGGCAGGGCCAGATACGCAGTATTTT. It yields the protein CASSLLAGPDTQYF.

The V call is TRBV4-3, the J call TRBJ2-2, with 9 bases identical to TRBD2. The length of the CDR3 is 18 residues. Looked up from germline, CDR1 is LGHNA and CDR2 is YSLEER. V gave up 4 bases and J gave up 5 bases; unmatched junction bases: 14. CDR3 amino acids: CASSPWGGSGRGTGELFF. CDR3 bases: TGCGCCAGCAGCCCCTGGGGGGGTAGCGGGAGAGGGACCGGGGAGCTGTTTTTT.

This sequence joins TRBV20-1 and TRBJ2-7; 8 bases align to TRBD2. CDR3 length equals 13 residues. Germline V CDR1 and CDR2: DFQATT, SNEGSKA (reference sequence). Unmatched junction bases numbered 7, after V lost 5 bases and J lost 4 bases. The CDR3 nucleotides read TGCAGTGCTCAGACCGGGACTAGTTACGAGCAGTACTTC. Protein product: CSAQTGTSYEQYF.